This T cell receptor (beta chain) was sequenced during a study of cytomegalovirus exposure and HLA in healthy donors. This clone was seen a few times. Antigen unknown. Findings of the study overall: Per published reports, the classifier diagnosed cytomegalovirus status with high specificity and sensitivity.

Primers: 60 Vbeta forward and 13 Jbeta reverse. Using immunoSEQ multiplex PCR, the repertoire was profiled, and TCRdb retains in-frame clones only, with some absent. The repertoire holds approximately 120,000 clones, with roughly 81% as singletons. The receptor was isolated from a woman aged 25 to 45 in good health and CMV-seronegative. Material for sequencing was PBMCs.

This CDR3 reads CAWSVGLAGVETQYF. In nucleotides, the CDR3 is TGTGCCTGGAGTGTAGGACTAGCGGGAGTTGAGACCCAGTACTTC. The rearrangement joins TRBV30 to TRBJ2-5; TRBD2 matches at 13 bases. The CDR3 covers 15 residues. V lost 0 bases, J lost 5 bases, and 3 bases stayed unmatched. From germline, CDR1 is GTSNPN and CDR2 SVGIG (reference sequence).